These 19 T cell receptor beta chains originate from one sample sequenced in a study of blood T cell repertoires in COVID-19. Clones were sequenced by immunoSEQ multiplex PCR, and TCRdb holds only the in-frame ones, with some missing. The sample has under 300,000 clones; around 80% are singletons. The sample consisted of PBMCs or T cells enriched from blood (not recorded which). The receptors were gathered from a man aged 40-55 years who had recovered from COVID-19.

This clone was detected only a few times. CDR3 sequence (DNA): TGTGCCAGCCCTCTCGACAGGCCGGGAGGCTACACCTTC. This translates into CASPLDRPGGYTF. This chain links TRBV6-5 with TRBJ1-2; possible D gene TRBD1, 6 bases. V was pared by 8 bases and J by 8 bases, with 18 bases between. CDR1 is MNHEY and CDR2 is SVGAGI in the germline V gene. The CDR3 is 13 residues long.

V is TRBV2 and J is TRBJ2-1; 12 positions agree with TRBD2. Germline CDR1 and CDR2: SNHLY and FYNNEI. Germline trimming cut 7 bases from V and 7 bases from J; bases unmatched to any gene: 8. CDR3 length: 15 amino acids. The DNA for the CDR3 is TGTGCCAGCACCCCTAGCGGGGGGGCCTGGAATGAGCAGTTCTTC. Translated: CASTPSGGAWNEQFF.

CDR3 coding DNA: TGTGCCAGCAGCCCCGTTTTGGGGGCCGTACTCTATGGCTACACCTTC. Its translation: CASSPVLGAVLYGYTF. The chain couples TRBV7-9 to TRBJ1-2, with a possible D match to TRBD1 (6 bases). The CDR3 length is 16 residues. Trimming took 5 bases from V and 4 from J, leaving 20 bases between them. Germline CDR1 SEHNR, CDR2 FQNEAQ (reference sequence).

This clone was picked up a small number of times. The rearrangement uses TRBV7-9 and TRBJ1-6, with TRBD1 matching 7 bases. CDR1 is SEHNR, CDR2 FQNEAQ, per germline (reference sequence). The CDR3 totals 14 residues. V lost 4 bases and J lost 5; bases outside the gene matches: 2. For the CDR3, the DNA is TGTGCCAGCAGCTCGACAGGGAATAATTCACCCCTCCACTTT. This translates into CASSSTGNNSPLHF.

This clone was picked up a small number of times. The rearrangement uses TRBV5-1 and TRBJ2-7, with TRBD1 identical over 10 bases. The CDR3 is 16 amino acids. The V segment lost 0 bases and the J segment 4 bases; nucleotides outside the gene matches: 7. The germline gives CDR1 SGHRS, CDR2 YFSETQ. This CDR3 is CASSLGGTGETYEQYF. The CDR3 DNA reads as TGCGCCAGCAGCTTGGGTGGGACAGGGGAGACGTACGAGCAGTACTTC.

This clone was recorded once. The chain carries TRBV3-1 (or the pseudogene TRBV3-2) and TRBJ1-5, with 8 bases that match TRBD1. Per germline, CDR1 LGHDT and CDR2 YNNKEL (reference sequence). The CDR3 consists of 13 residues. V dropped 3 bases and J dropped 8; count of bases not matched to a gene: 3. Here the CDR3 DNA reads TGTGCCAGCAGCCACAACAGGGGGGAGCCCCAGCATTTT. Its translation: CASSHNRGEPQHF.

The chain carries TRBV12-5 and TRBJ1-1, with a tentative D call TRBD1 (5 bases). Germline CDR1 and CDR2: LGHNT and FRNRAP. The CDR3 is made up of 14 amino acids. Trimming took 5 bases from V and 3 from J, leaving 13 bases between them. The CDR3 loop is CASGLTGQDTEAFF. The CDR3 bases are TGTGCTAGTGGTCTAACCGGACAAGACACTGAAGCTTTCTTT. Combining the CDR3 with reference TRBV12-5 and TRBJ1-1 gives the whole variable domain DARVTQTPRHKVTEMGQEVTMRCQPILGHNTVFWYRQTMMQGLELLAYFRNRAPLDDSGMPKDRFSAEMPDATLATLKIQPSEPRDSAVYFCASGLTGQDTEAFFGQGTRLTVV.

The rearrangement links TRBV6-2 or TRBV6-3 to TRBJ1-6, with TRBD1 matching over 7 bases. V shed 2 bases, J shed 8 bases, and the junction held 6 bases outside the gene matches. This CDR3 comprises 15 residues. The germline V gene has CDR1 MNHEY and CDR2 SVGEGT. Here the CDR3 reads CASSYLGTDHSPLHF. In nucleotides, the CDR3 is TGTGCCAGCAGTTACCTTGGGACAGACCATTCACCCCTCCACTTT.

The chain has TRBV28 and TRBJ2-5; the D is unclear. Germline values: CDR1 MDHEN, CDR2 SYDVKM. The CDR3 runs 14 residues. V was pared by 3 bases and J by 2 bases, with 10 bases between. The CDR3 is CASSFLQIQETQYF. The CDR3 nucleotides read TGTGCCAGCAGTTTCCTCCAGATTCAAGAGACCCAGTACTTC. Supplemented by reference TRBV28 and TRBJ2-5, the full variable domain reads DVKVTQSSRYLVKRTGEKVFLECVQDMDHENMFWYRQDPGLGLRLIYFSYDVKMKEKGDIPEGYSVSREKKERFSLILESASTNQTSMYLCASSFLQIQETQYFGPGTRLLVL.

V gene TRBV5-1 combines with J gene TRBJ2-1; 10 bases agree with TRBD2. V lost 1 base to trimming and J lost 5 bases; unmatched junction nucleotides: 0. Germline V lookup: CDR1 SGHRS, CDR2 YFSETQ. The CDR3 runs to 14 residues. CDR3 sequence (DNA): TGCGCCAGCAGCTTGACTAGCGGGAACAATGAGCAGTTCTTC. Translated, it gives CASSLTSGNNEQFF.

The chain uses TRBV11-3 and TRBJ2-1, with TRBD2 matching 13 bases. Per germline, CDR1 SGHNT and CDR2 YENEEA. Losses at the gene ends were 4 bases for V and 7 bases for J; bases not matched to a gene: 7. The CDR3 covers 16 residues. Here the CDR3 DNA reads TGTGCCAGCAGCTCCCCGGGACTAGCGGGGTTGAATGAGCAGTTCTTC. This gives the protein CASSSPGLAGLNEQFF.

The chain recombines TRBV4-2 with TRBJ2-5; 11 nucleotides line up with TRBD2. The CDR3 has 17 amino acids. The junction had 7 bases not matched to a gene; V was cut back by 2 bases and J by 2 bases. CDR1 and CDR2 from the germline V gene are LGHNA and YNFKEQ. CDR3 nucleotides: TGTGCCAGCAGCCAAAAGCCGGGACTAGCGGTACAAGAGACCCAGTACTTC. It is translated as CASSQKPGLAVQETQYF.

V and J are TRBV28 and TRBJ2-1; TRBD1 agrees at 7 bases. This CDR3 has 18 residues. The germline CDR1 and CDR2 sequences are MDHEN and SYDVKM. Unmatched junction bases numbered 17, after V lost 5 bases and J lost 4 bases. The CDR3 DNA reads TGTGCCAGCAGTCGCCCCCGACAGGGAGTCCGATATTACAATGAGCAGTTCTTC. It yields the protein CASSRPRQGVRYYNEQFF.

This chain uses TRBV4-3 with TRBJ2-3, with 11 nucleotides matching TRBD2. This CDR3 region has 16 residues. Unmatched junction bases numbered 7, after V lost 2 bases and J lost 6 bases. Germline-derived CDR1 and CDR2 are LGHNA and YSLEER. The CDR3: CASSQTGLAEGDTQYF. CDR3 sequence (DNA): TGCGCCAGCAGCCAAACGGGACTAGCGGAAGGGGATACGCAGTATTTT.

A few counts support this clone. V and J are TRBV10-3 and TRBJ1-1; weak D call: TRBD1 (5 bases). Looked up from germline, CDR1 is ENHRY and CDR2 is SYGVKD. This CDR3 region has 13 residues. Trimming took off 8 bases at V and 1 base at J, with 11 bases between the two ends. CDR3 nucleotide sequence: TGTGCCATCCAAGGACAAGAGAACACTGAAGCTTTCTTT. Translation gives CAIQGQENTEAFF.

V and J are TRBV18 and TRBJ2-1, with D maybe TRBD1 (6 bases). CDR1 and CDR2 from the germline V gene are KGHSH and LQKENI. The CDR3 is made up of 17 amino acids. Trimming shortened V by 1 base and J by 1 base, and 14 bases separated the two germline ends. CDR3 in DNA: TGTGCCAGCTCACCACGATCAGGGGTTTCTTCCTACAATGAGCAGTTCTTC. Encoded protein: CASSPRSGVSSYNEQFF.

V usage is TRBV29-1 and J usage is TRBJ2-3, with D unclear. CDR1 is SQVTM and CDR2 is ANQGSEA in the germline V gene. The V and J ends lost 3 bases and 1 base respectively, with 5 bases between them. This CDR3 contains 12 residues. CDR3 loop: CSVDRGTDTQYF. CDR3 coding DNA: TGCAGCGTTGATCGAGGCACAGATACGCAGTATTTT.

This chain connects TRBV25-1 to TRBJ1-1; D not resolved. CDR1 MGHDK and CDR2 SYGVNS come from the germline V gene. The CDR3 runs 15 residues. V lost 3 bases and J 0 bases, leaving 11 bases between the germline ends. The CDR3 loop is CASSDSSRVNTEAFF. The CDR3 coding sequence is TGTGCCAGCAGTGACTCGAGTCGGGTGAACACTGAAGCTTTCTTT.

This clone was counted ten times or more. The V and J genes are TRBV4-1 and TRBJ2-7; D not resolved. Germline lookup yields CDR1 MGHRA and CDR2 YSYEKL. V lost 0 bases and J lost 2, with 11 bases in between. The CDR3 contains 15 residues. The CDR3 here is CASSQENIFTYEQYF. CDR3 in DNA: TGCGCCAGCAGCCAAGAGAACATCTTCACCTACGAGCAGTACTTC.